The rows below give T cell receptor beta chains drawn from one sample of a study of blood T cells in healthy people across ages. TCRdb processed the 5' RACE reads anew with MiXCR; each CDR3 protein has one entry. The sample carries about 1.6 million distinct CDR3 sequences, roughly 30% recorded once. Specimen: blood. The receptors here all came from a woman under 40 in good health. The CDR3 runs from the conserved cysteine through the conserved F or W. Fields, in order: V gene, clone size, J gene, D gene, CDR3 protein, CDR3 DNA. The D gene is left open where the match is weak. Some rows have no size entry. The others give once, few or many, or a class for an expanded clone.

TRBV15	NA	TRBJ2-6	TRBD2	CATRGAGTSVSSGANALTF	TGTGCCACCAGGGGAGCCGGGACTAGCGTGAGCTCTGGGGCCAACGCCCTGACTTTC
TRBV18	NA	TRBJ2-5	NA	CASSPRERETQYF	TGTGCCAGCTCACCTAGGGAGAGGGAGACCCAGTACTTC
TRBV7-6	many	TRBJ2-1	NA	CASSLAIGGASSYNEQFF	TGTGCCAGCAGCTTAGCGATCGGTGGGGCCAGCTCCTACAATGAGCAGTTCTTC
TRBV20-1	NA	TRBJ2-1	NA	CSAREGAVEDEQFF	TGCAGTGCTAGAGAGGGGGCTGTGGAAGATGAGCAGTTCTTC
TRBV27	few	TRBJ2-1	TRBD2	CASSLSGGLVRPRGNEQFF	TGTGCCAGCAGTTTATCGGGGGGACTAGTTCGCCCTCGGGGAAATGAGCAGTTCTTC
TRBV11-2	NA	TRBJ1-2	NA	CASSSTSNGFENYSYTF	TGTGCCAGCAGCTCCACGTCGAATGGGTTCGAGAACTATAGCTACACCTTC
TRBV20-1	NA	TRBJ1-2	NA	CSARAGGNYGYTF	TGCAGTGCTAGAGCGGGGGGGAACTATGGCTACACCTTC
TRBV10-3	NA	TRBJ1-2	NA	CAIGQKSDYGYTF	TGTGCCATCGGACAGAAGTCCGACTATGGCTACACCTTC
TRBV7-2	NA	TRBJ1-2	NA	CASSFPPVQYGYTF	TGTGCCAGCAGCTTCCCCCCAGTACAATATGGCTACACCTTC
TRBV20-1	few	TRBJ2-7	NA	CSARPGYEQYF	TGCAGTGCTAGACCCGGCTACGAGCAGTACTTC
TRBV5-1	NA	TRBJ2-1	TRBD2	CASSLWLAGAEGYNEQFF	TGCGCCAGCAGCTTGTGGCTAGCGGGAGCAGAGGGGTACAATGAGCAGTTCTTC
TRBV30	NA	TRBJ2-7	NA	CAWNPSVYEQYF	TGTGCCTGGAACCCTTCCGTCTACGAGCAGTACTTC
TRBV20-1	many	TRBJ2-5	NA	CSASGATGKETQYF	TGCAGTGCTAGTGGGGCTACAGGGAAAGAGACCCAGTACTTC
TRBV12-3/TRBV12-4	few	TRBJ2-7	NA	CASSRGSGFVYEQYF	TGTGCCAGCAGCCGCGGTAGTGGTTTTGTCTACGAGCAGTACTTC
TRBV10-3	few	TRBJ1-1	NA	CAISESRGKDTEAFF	TGTGCCATCAGTGAGTCTCGGGGTAAGGACACTGAAGCTTTCTTT
TRBV15	NA	TRBJ2-1	TRBD1	CATSRATGTGFNEQFF	TGTGCCACCAGCAGAGCCACCGGGACAGGGTTTAATGAGCAGTTCTTC
TRBV3-1	NA	TRBJ2-4	NA	CASSRGGNPKNIQYF	TGTGCCAGCAGCCGAGGGGGGAATCCCAAAAACATTCAGTACTTC
TRBV4-1	NA	TRBJ2-1	TRBD2	CASSLKLAGGSDEQFF	TGCGCCAGCAGCCTGAAACTAGCGGGAGGCTCCGATGAGCAGTTCTTC
TRBV6-2/TRBV6-3	NA	TRBJ1-5	NA	CASTMDTRLDQPQHF	TGTGCCAGCACCATGGACACTCGCTTGGATCAGCCCCAGCATTTT
TRBV10-3	few	TRBJ2-3	NA	CAISESKLDGDTQYF	TGTGCCATCAGTGAGTCGAAACTAGATGGAGATACGCAGTATTTT
TRBV20-1	NA	TRBJ2-7	NA	CSARVATYEQYF	TGCAGTGCTCGGGTAGCGACTTACGAGCAGTACTTC
TRBV20-1	few	TRBJ2-3	NA	CSALQGGGSTDTQYF	TGCAGTGCCCTTCAGGGTGGCGGGAGCACAGATACGCAGTATTTT
TRBV6-2/TRBV6-3	NA	TRBJ2-2	TRBD1	CASSRQGAAGELFF	TGTGCCAGCAGCCGACAGGGGGCTGCCGGGGAGCTGTTTTTT
TRBV7-9	NA	TRBJ1-1	NA	CASSSSEQGNTEAFF	TGTGCCAGCAGTTCAAGTGAACAGGGGAACACTGAAGCTTTCTTT
TRBV4-2	many	TRBJ2-7	TRBD2	CASSPTSGRGYEQYF	TGTGCCAGCAGCCCCACAAGCGGGAGGGGGTACGAGCAGTACTTC
TRBV6-5	NA	TRBJ1-2	NA	CARGQGYGYTF	TGTGCCAGGGGACAAGGGTATGGCTACACCTTC
TRBV9	few	TRBJ2-3	TRBD2	CASSVSGRATDTQYF	TGTGCCAGCAGCGTTAGCGGGAGGGCAACAGATACGCAGTATTTT
TRBV5-8	NA	TRBJ2-1	NA	CASSLQVREQFF	TGTGCCAGCAGCCTACAGGTTCGGGAGCAGTTCTTC
TRBV4-2	NA	TRBJ2-1	NA	CASSQESSLPYNEQFF	TGTGCCAGCAGCCAAGAGTCTAGCTTGCCCTACAATGAGCAGTTCTTC
TRBV12-3/TRBV12-4	few	TRBJ1-2	NA	CASSFQENYGYTF	TGTGCCAGCAGTTTTCAGGAAAACTATGGCTACACCTTC
TRBV20-1	once	TRBJ1-5	TRBD1	CSARDLRDSSNQPQHF	TGCAGTGCTAGAGATCTAAGGGACAGTAGCAATCAGCCCCAGCATTTT
TRBV5-1	few	TRBJ1-2	NA	CASRDIYGYTF	TGCGCCAGCAGGGATATTTATGGCTACACCTTC